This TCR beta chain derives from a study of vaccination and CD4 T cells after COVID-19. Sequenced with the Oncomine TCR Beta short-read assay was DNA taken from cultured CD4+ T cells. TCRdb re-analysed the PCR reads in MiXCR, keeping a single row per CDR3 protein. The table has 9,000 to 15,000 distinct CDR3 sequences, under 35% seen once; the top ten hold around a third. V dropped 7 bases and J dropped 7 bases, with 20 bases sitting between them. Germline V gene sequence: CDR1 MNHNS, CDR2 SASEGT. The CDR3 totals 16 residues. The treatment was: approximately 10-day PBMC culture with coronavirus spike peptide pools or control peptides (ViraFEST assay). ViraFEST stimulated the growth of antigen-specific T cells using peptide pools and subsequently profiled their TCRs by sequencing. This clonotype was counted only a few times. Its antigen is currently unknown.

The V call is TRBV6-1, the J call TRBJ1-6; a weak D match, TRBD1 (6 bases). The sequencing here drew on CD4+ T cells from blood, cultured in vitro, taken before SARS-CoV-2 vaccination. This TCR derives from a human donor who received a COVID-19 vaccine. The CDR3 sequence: CASILSGTQRNSPLHF. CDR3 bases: TGTGCCAGCATACTATCCGGGACACAAAGAAATTCACCCCTCCACTTT.